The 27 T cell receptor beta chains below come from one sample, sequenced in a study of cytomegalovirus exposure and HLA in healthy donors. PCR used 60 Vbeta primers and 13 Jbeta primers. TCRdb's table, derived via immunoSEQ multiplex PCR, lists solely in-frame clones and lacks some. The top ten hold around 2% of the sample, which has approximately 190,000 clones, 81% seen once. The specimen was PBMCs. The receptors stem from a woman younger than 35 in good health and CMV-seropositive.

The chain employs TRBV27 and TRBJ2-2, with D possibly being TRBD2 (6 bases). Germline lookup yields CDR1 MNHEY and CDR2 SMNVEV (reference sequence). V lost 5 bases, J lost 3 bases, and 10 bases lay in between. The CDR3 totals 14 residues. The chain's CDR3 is CASSVWGDTGELFF. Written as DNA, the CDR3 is TGTGCCAGCAGTGTTTGGGGGGACACCGGGGAGCTGTTTTTT.

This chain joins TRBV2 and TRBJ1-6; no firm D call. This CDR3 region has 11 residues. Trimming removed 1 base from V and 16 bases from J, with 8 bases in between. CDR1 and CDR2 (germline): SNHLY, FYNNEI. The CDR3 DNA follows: TGTGCCAGCAGTGAAGATTCTTCGCTCCACTTT. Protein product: CASSEDSSLHF.

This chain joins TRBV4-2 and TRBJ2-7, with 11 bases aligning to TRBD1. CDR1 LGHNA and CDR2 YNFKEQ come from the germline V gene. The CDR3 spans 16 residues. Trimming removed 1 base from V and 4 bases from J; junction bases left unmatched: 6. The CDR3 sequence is CASSQGHWDRGYEQYF. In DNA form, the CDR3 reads TGTGCCAGCAGCCAAGGGCACTGGGACAGGGGGTACGAGCAGTACTTC.

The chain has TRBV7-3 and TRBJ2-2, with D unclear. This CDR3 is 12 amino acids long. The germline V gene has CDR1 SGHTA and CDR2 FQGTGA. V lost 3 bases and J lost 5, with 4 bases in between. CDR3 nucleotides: TGTGCCAGCAGCTTCCCTACCGGGGAGCTGTTTTTT. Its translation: CASSFPTGELFF.

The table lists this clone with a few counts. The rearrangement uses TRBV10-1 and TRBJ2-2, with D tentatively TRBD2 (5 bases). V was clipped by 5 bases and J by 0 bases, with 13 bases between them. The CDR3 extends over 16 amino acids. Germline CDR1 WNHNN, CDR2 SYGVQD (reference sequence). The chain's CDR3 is CASSPGRGSNTGELFF. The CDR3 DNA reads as TGCGCCAGCAGTCCTGGACGGGGATCGAACACCGGGGAGCTGTTTTTT.

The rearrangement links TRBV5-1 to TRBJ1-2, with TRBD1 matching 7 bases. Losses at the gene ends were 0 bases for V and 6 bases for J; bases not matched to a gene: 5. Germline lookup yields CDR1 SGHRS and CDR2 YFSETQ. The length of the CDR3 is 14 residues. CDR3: CASSLEGTANGYTF. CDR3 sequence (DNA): TGCGCCAGCAGCTTGGAAGGGACAGCAAATGGCTACACCTTC.

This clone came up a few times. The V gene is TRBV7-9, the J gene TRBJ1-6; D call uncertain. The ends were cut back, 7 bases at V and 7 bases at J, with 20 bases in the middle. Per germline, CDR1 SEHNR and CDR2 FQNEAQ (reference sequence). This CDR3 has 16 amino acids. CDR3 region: CASTPLLELRNSPLHF. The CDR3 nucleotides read TGTGCCAGCACCCCGCTCCTCGAATTGAGGAATTCACCCCTCCACTTT. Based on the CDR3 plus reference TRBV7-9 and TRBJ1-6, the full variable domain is DTGVSQNPRHKITKRGQNVTFRCDPISEHNRLYWYRQTLGQGPEFLTYFQNEAQLEKSRLLSDRFSAERPKGSFSTLEIQRTEQGDSAMYLCASTPLLELRNSPLHFGNGTRLTVT.

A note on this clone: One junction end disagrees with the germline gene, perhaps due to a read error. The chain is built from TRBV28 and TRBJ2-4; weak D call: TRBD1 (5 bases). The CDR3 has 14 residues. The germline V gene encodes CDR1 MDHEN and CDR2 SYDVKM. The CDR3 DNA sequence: TGTGCCAGCAGCTTATTAGGGGTCCCTTACATTCAGTACTTC. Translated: CASSLLGVPYIQYF.

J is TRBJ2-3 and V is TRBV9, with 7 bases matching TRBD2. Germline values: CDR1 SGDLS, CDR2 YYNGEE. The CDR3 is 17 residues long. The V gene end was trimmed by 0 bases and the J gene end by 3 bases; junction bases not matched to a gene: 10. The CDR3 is CASSVGMLILATDTQYF. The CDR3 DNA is TGTGCCAGCAGCGTAGGGATGTTGATACTAGCGACAGATACGCAGTATTTT. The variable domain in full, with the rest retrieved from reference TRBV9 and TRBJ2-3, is DSGVTQTPKHLITATGQRVTLRCSPRSGDLSVYWYQQSLDQGLQFLIQYYNGEERAKGNILERFSAQQFPDLHSELNLSSLELGDSALYFCASSVGMLILATDTQYFGPGTRLTVL.

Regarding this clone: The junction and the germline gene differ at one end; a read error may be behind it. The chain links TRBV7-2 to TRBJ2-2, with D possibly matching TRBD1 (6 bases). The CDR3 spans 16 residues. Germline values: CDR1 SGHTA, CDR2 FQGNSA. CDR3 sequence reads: CASNLPGTTHTGELFF. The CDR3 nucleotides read TGTGCCAGCAACTTACCCGGGACAACTCACACCGGGGAGCTGTTTTTT.

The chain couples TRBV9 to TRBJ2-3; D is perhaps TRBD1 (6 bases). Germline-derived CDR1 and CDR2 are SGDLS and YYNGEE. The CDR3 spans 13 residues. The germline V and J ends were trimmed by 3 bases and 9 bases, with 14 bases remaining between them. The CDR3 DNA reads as TGTGCCAGCAGCGGCTTAGGACAGTCCACGCAGTATTTT. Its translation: CASSGLGQSTQYF.

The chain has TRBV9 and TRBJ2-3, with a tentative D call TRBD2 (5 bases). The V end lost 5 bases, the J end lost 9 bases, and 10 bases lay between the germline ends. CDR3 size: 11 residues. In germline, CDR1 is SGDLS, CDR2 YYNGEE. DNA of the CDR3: TGTGCCAGCAGGTCGGGGAACACGCAGTATTTT. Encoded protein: CASRSGNTQYF. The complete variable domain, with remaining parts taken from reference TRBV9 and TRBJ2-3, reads DSGVTQTPKHLITATGQRVTLRCSPRSGDLSVYWYQQSLDQGLQFLIQYYNGEERAKGNILERFSAQQFPDLHSELNLSSLELGDSALYFCASRSGNTQYFGPGTRLTVL.

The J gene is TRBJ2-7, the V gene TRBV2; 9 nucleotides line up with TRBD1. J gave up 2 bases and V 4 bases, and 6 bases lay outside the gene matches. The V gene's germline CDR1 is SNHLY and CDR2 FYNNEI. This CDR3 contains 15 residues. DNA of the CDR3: TGTGCCAGCAGTGTGGGGGACAGGGAACCCTACGAGCAGTACTTC. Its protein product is CASSVGDREPYEQYF.

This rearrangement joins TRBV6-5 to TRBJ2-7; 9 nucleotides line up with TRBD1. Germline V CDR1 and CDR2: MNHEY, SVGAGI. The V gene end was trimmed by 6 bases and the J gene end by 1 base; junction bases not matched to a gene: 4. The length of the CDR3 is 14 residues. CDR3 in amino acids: CASSDGTGSYEQYF. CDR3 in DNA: TGTGCCAGCAGCGATGGGACAGGGTCCTACGAGCAGTACTTC.

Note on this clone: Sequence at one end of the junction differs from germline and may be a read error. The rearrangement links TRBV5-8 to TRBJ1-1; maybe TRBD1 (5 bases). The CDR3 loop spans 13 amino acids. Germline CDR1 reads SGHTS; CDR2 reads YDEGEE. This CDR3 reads CASTLTVNTEAFF. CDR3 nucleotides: TGTGCCAGCACCTTGACAGTGAACACTGAAGCTTTCTTT.

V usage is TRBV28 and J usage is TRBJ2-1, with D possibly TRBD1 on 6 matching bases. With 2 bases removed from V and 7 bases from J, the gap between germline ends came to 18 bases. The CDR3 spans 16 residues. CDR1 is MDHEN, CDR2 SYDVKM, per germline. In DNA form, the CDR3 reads TGTGCCAGCAGTTTACCGACAGGCAAGGGTGGAAATGAGCAGTTCTTC. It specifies CASSLPTGKGGNEQFF.

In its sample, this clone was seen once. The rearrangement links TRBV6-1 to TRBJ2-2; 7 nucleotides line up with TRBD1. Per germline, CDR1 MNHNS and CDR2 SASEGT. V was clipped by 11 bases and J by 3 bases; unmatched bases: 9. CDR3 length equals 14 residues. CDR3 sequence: CAGARQGDTGELFF. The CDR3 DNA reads TGTGCCGGAGCCCGACAGGGAGACACCGGGGAGCTGTTTTTT.

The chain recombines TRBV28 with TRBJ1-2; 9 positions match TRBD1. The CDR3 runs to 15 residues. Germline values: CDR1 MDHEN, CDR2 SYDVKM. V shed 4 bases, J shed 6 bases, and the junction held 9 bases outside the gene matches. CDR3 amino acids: CASSSSGQGLHGYTF. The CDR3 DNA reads TGTGCCAGCAGTTCGTCGGGACAGGGCTTACATGGCTACACCTTC.

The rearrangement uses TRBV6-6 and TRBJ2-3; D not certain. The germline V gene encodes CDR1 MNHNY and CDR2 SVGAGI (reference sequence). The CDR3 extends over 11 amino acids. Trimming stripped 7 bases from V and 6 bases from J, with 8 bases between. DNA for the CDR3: TGTGCCAGCACCTTAGCTGATACGCAGTATTTT. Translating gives CASTLADTQYF.

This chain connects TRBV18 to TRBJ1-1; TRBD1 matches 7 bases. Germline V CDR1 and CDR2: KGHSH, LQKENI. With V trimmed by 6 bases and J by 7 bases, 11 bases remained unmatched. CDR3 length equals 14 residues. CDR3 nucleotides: TGTGCCAGCTCGCGCGACAGGGACCCCCTTGAAGCTTTCTTT. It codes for CASSRDRDPLEAFF.

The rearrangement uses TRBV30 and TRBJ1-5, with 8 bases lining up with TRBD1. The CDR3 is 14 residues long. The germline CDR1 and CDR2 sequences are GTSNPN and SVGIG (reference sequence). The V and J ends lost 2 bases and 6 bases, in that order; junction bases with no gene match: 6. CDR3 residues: CAWSLRTGSQPQHF. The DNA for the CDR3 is TGTGCCTGGAGTTTAAGGACAGGGAGTCAGCCCCAGCATTTT.

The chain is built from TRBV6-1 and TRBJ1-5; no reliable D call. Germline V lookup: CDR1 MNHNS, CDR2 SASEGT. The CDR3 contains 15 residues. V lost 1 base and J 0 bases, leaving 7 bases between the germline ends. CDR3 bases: TGTGCCAGCAGTGAAGGGAGTTATAGCAATCAGCCCCAGCATTTT. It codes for CASSEGSYSNQPQHF.

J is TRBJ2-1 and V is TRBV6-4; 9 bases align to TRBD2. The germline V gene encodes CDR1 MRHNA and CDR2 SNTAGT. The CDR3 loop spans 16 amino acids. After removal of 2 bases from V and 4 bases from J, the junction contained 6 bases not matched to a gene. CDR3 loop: CASSDEAGGPYNEQFF. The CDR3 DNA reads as TGTGCCAGCAGTGACGAAGCGGGGGGCCCTTACAATGAGCAGTTCTTC.

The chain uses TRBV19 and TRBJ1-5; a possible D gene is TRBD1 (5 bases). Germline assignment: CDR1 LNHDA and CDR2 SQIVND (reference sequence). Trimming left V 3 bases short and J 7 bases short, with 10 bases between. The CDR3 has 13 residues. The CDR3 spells CASSIRGGQPQHF. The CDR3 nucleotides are TGTGCCAGTAGTATTAGGGGTGGACAGCCCCAGCATTTT.

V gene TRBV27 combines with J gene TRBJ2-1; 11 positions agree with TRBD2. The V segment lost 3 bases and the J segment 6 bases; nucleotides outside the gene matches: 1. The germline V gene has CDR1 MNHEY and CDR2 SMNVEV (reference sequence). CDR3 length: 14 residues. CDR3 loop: CASSLGLAVNEQFF. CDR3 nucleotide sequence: TGTGCCAGCAGTTTGGGACTAGCGGTCAATGAGCAGTTCTTC.

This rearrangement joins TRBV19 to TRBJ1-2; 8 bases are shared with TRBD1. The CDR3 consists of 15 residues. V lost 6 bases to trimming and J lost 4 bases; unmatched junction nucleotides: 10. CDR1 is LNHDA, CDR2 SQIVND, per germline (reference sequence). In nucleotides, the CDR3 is TGTGCCAGTAGCATCGACAGGGGTCAAATCTATGGCTACACCTTC. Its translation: CASSIDRGQIYGYTF.

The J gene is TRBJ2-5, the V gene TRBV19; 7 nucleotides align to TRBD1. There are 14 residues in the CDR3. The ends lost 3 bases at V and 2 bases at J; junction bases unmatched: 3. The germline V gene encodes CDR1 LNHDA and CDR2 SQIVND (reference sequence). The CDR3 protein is CASSIRTGQETQYF. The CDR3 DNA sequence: TGTGCCAGTAGTATTAGGACAGGTCAAGAGACCCAGTACTTC.